Listed here are 5 T cell receptor beta chains from one sample, sequenced in a study of neurological immune-mediated disorders. TCRdb fed the 5' RACE reads into MiXCR, producing one record per CDR3 protein. Among tens of thousands of distinct CDR3 sequences listed, around 3.5% were seen once. Material: PBMCs. The receptors come from a woman aged 45 to 65 with multiple sclerosis.

This clonotype has at least ten counts. The chain combines TRBV20-1 with TRBJ2-3, with D perhaps matching TRBD1 or TRBD2 (5 bases each). Germline-derived CDR1 and CDR2 are DFQATT and SNEGSKA (reference sequence). This CDR3 has 14 amino acids. Deletions cut 4 bases from V and 1 base from J, with 12 bases between. Here the CDR3 reads CSAKMGDGTDTQYF. The CDR3 nucleotides are TGCAGTGCTAAAATGGGGGACGGCACAGATACGCAGTATTTT.

This clonotype was detected ten times or more. The chain is built from TRBV19 and TRBJ2-2; D not certain. V was cut by 11 bases and J by 5 bases, with 12 bases left in between. The CDR3 extends over 12 amino acids. Germline values: CDR1 LNHDA, CDR2 SQIVND (reference sequence). Written as DNA, the CDR3 is TGTGCCTCTACCCACGGGACCGGGGAGCTGTTTTTT. It translates to CASTHGTGELFF.

The table lists this clonotype with many counts. The J gene is TRBJ2-1, the V gene TRBV7-2, with 10 bases aligning to TRBD2. Germline CDR1 reads SGHTA; CDR2 reads FQGNSA. V lost 2 bases to trimming and J lost 3 bases; unmatched junction nucleotides: 13. The CDR3 spans 19 residues. The CDR3: CASSLRVRSGGAFYNEQFF. CDR3 coding DNA: TGTGCCAGCAGCTTAAGGGTTCGGAGCGGGGGGGCTTTCTACAATGAGCAGTTCTTC.

This clonotype was observed many times. This rearrangement joins TRBV9 to TRBJ2-7; D unresolved. V dropped 0 bases and J dropped 5 bases, with 15 bases sitting between them. Per the germline V gene, CDR1 is SGDLS and CDR2 is YYNGEE. This CDR3 has 15 residues. The CDR3 bases are TGTGCCAGCAGCGTAGATGCGGTCGCTCGGGACGAGCAGTACTTC. Its translation: CASSVDAVARDEQYF. Full variable domain (rest looked up from reference TRBV9 and TRBJ2-7): DSGVTQTPKHLITATGQRVTLRCSPRSGDLSVYWYQQSLDQGLQFLIQYYNGEERAKGNILERFSAQQFPDLHSELNLSSLELGDSALYFCASSVDAVARDEQYFGPGTRLTVT.

The sample holds a few counts of this clonotype. Compared with germline, one end of the junction differs, possibly owing to a read error. V is TRBV7-2 and J is TRBJ1-6, with D hard to call. The CDR3 consists of 14 residues. Looked up from germline, CDR1 is SGHTA and CDR2 is FQGNSA. CDR3 protein: CASSPRPRDSHLHF. The CDR3 DNA sequence: TGTGCCAGCAGTCCCAGGCCCCGGGATTCACACCTCCACTTT.